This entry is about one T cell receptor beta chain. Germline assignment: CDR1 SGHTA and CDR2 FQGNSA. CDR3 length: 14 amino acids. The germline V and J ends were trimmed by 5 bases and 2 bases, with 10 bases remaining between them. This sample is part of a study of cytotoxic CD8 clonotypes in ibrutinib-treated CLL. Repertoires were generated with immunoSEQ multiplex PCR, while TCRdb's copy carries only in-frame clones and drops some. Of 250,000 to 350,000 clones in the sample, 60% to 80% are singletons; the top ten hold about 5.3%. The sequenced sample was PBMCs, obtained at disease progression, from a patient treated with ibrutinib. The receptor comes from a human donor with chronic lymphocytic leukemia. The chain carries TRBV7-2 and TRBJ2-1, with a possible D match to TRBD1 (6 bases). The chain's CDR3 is CASSATGTYNEQFF. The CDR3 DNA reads TGTGCCAGCAGCGCGACAGGCACCTACAATGAGCAGTTCTTC. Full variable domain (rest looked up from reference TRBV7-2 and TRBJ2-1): GAGVSQSPSNKVTEKGKDVELRCDPISGHTALYWYRQSLGQGLEFLIYFQGNSAPDKSGLPSDRFSAERTGGSVSTLTIQRTQQEDSAVYLCASSATGTYNEQFFGPGTRLTVL.